The 22 T cell receptor beta chains reported below all come from one sample, sequenced in a study of T cell responses to AZD1222 COVID-19 vaccine. TCRdb's copy holds only in-frame clones and misses some; the assay was immunoSEQ multiplex PCR. The sample has some 40,000 clones; around 80% are singletons. The starting material was peripheral blood, obtained on day 0 of AZD1222 vaccination. The receptors stem from an adult in good health.

The genes are TRBV6-6 and TRBJ2-5; weak D call: TRBD1 (6 bases). The CDR3 is made up of 17 amino acids. Germline V gene data show CDR1 as MNHNY and CDR2 as SVGAGI (reference sequence). V dropped 5 bases and J dropped 4 bases, with 23 bases sitting between them. This CDR3 is CASSLGGGLGLGETQYF. CDR3 DNA: TGTGCCAGCAGTCTAGGTGGGGGCTTAGGGTTAGGAGAGACCCAGTACTTC.

The chain links TRBV19 to TRBJ2-2; D is perhaps TRBD1 (6 bases). CDR1 and CDR2 (germline): LNHDA, SQIVND (reference sequence). CDR3 length: 14 residues. V was clipped by 5 bases and J by 5 bases, with 12 bases between them. CDR3 bases: TGTGCCAGTAGTTTTGGACAGATAACCGGGGAGCTGTTTTTT. Its translation: CASSFGQITGELFF. Filled out from reference TRBV19 and TRBJ2-2, the complete variable domain reads DGGITQSPKYLFRKEGQNVTLSCEQNLNHDAMYWYRQDPGQGLRLIYYSQIVNDFQKGDIAEGYSVSREKKESFPLTVTSAQKNPTAFYLCASSFGQITGELFFGEGSRLTVL.

The genes are TRBV7-2 and TRBJ1-2; TRBD1 matches at 10 bases. J lost 5 bases, V lost 4 bases, and 7 bases had no gene match. CDR3 size: 15 residues. Germline V lookup: CDR1 SGHTA, CDR2 FQGNSA. The CDR3, as DNA: TGTGCCAGCAGCTCGGAAGGGACAGGGGATTATGGCTACACCTTC. This encodes CASSSEGTGDYGYTF.

About this clone itself: Sequence at one end of the junction differs from germline and may be a read error. The rearrangement joins TRBV3-1 (or the pseudogene TRBV3-2) to TRBJ1-2, with D perhaps matching TRBD1 (5 bases). Looked up from germline, CDR1 is LGHDT and CDR2 is YNNKEL (reference sequence). The CDR3 runs to 14 residues. The CDR3 sequence is CASRQGGGAGGYTF. CDR3 bases: TGTGCCAGCAGACAAGGAGGAGGGGCCGGAGGCTACACCTTC.

The CDR3 here is CASSRQGVETQYF. The CDR3 nucleotides read TGTGCCAGCAGTAGGCAGGGGGTGGAGACCCAGTACTTC. The chain uses TRBV28 and TRBJ2-5; TRBD1 agrees at 7 bases. CDR1 and CDR2 from the germline V gene are MDHEN and SYDVKM. The V gene end was trimmed by 5 bases and the J gene end by 5 bases; junction bases not matched to a gene: 5. This CDR3 has 13 residues.

This chain connects TRBV11-3 to TRBJ1-3, with a weak D call TRBD1 (6 bases). Looked up from germline, CDR1 is SGHNT and CDR2 is YENEEA. The CDR3 has 14 residues. V was trimmed by 5 bases and J by 2 bases, leaving 10 bases between them. The CDR3 DNA is TGTGCCAGCAGCCGGAGGACAGCTGGAAACACCATATATTTT. This codes for CASSRRTAGNTIYF.

The chain uses TRBV19 and TRBJ1-2, with 9 bases lining up with TRBD1. Germline loops: CDR1 LNHDA, CDR2 SQIVND (reference sequence). This CDR3 is 16 amino acids long. Losses at the gene ends were 4 bases for V and 7 bases for J; bases not matched to a gene: 13. As DNA, the CDR3 is TGTGCCAGTAGTACTTATACAGGGGGCAGTGGAGGTGGCTACACCTTC. This gives the protein CASSTYTGGSGGGYTF.

This clone was counted once. The chain uses TRBV27 and TRBJ1-6; D is ambiguous. Germline V lookup: CDR1 MNHEY, CDR2 SMNVEV (reference sequence). This CDR3 contains 15 residues. V was clipped by 2 bases and J by 7 bases, with 12 bases between them. The CDR3 sequence is CASSLGRLLNSPLHF. In DNA, the CDR3 is TGTGCCAGCAGTTTAGGTCGTCTGTTGAATTCACCCCTCCACTTT.

The chain joins TRBV5-5 to TRBJ1-1; D is unresolved. There are 15 residues in the CDR3. Trimming took 0 bases from V and 0 from J, leaving 9 bases between them. Germline V gene sequence: CDR1 SGHKS, CDR2 YYEKEE (reference sequence). The CDR3 region has the DNA TGTGCCAGCAGCTTGGAGCCGACACTGAACACTGAAGCTTTCTTT. Translated, it gives CASSLEPTLNTEAFF.

The CDR3 bases are TGTGCCAGCAGCTTTCAGGGGACAGCAACTAATGAAAAACTGTTTTTT. This encodes CASSFQGTATNEKLFF. The chain couples TRBV7-2 to TRBJ1-4; TRBD1 aligns across 7 bases. The germline gives CDR1 SGHTA, CDR2 FQGNSA. Losses at the gene ends were 3 bases for V and 0 bases for J; bases not matched to a gene: 4. There are 16 residues in the CDR3.

V usage is TRBV2 and J usage is TRBJ2-5; D remains unclear. The CDR3 contains 13 residues. Germline values: CDR1 SNHLY, CDR2 FYNNEI. V was trimmed by 4 bases and J by 3 bases, leaving 9 bases between them. CDR3: CASSVNGKETQYF. The CDR3 coding sequence is TGTGCCAGCAGTGTAAACGGAAAAGAGACCCAGTACTTC.

The chain employs TRBV7-9 and TRBJ2-3; 14 nucleotides agree with TRBD2. Germline V CDR1 and CDR2: SEHNR, FQNEAQ (reference sequence). Trimming took 5 bases from V and 2 from J; bases not matched to a gene: 3. This CDR3 is 16 amino acids long. In nucleotides, the CDR3 is TGTGCCAGCAGCACGGGACTAGCGGGGGCCACAGATACGCAGTATTTT. Its protein product is CASSTGLAGATDTQYF.

The chain links TRBV6-2 or TRBV6-3 to TRBJ2-4, with D perhaps TRBD1 (6 bases). Looked up from germline, CDR1 is MNHEY and CDR2 is SVGEGT. Trimming left V 0 bases short and J 8 bases short, with 11 bases between. The CDR3 consists of 14 residues. Here the CDR3 DNA reads TGTGCCAGCAGTTACTCGAGAGGGGGAGACATTCAGTACTTC. Amino acids: CASSYSRGGDIQYF.

The chain carries TRBV28 and TRBJ1-2; D may be TRBD1 (5 bases). CDR3 size: 17 residues. Trimming pared 3 bases from V and 6 bases from J, leaving 23 bases between. Per germline, CDR1 MDHEN and CDR2 SYDVKM. CDR3 amino acids: CASSFGDAGPTVNGYTF. In DNA, the CDR3 is TGTGCCAGCAGTTTTGGGGACGCCGGCCCCACAGTTAATGGCTACACCTTC.

This chain joins TRBV5-4 and TRBJ1-4; possibly TRBD1 for D (5 bases). CDR1 is SGHNT and CDR2 is YYREEE in the germline V gene (reference sequence). The CDR3 covers 14 residues. Trimming removed 4 bases from V and 6 bases from J, with 13 bases in between. The CDR3 coding sequence is TGTGCCAGCAGCGTTCAGGGAGGGGATGAAAAACTGTTTTTT. Protein sequence: CASSVQGGDEKLFF. The entire variable domain, with the rest obtained from reference TRBV5-4 and TRBJ1-4, is as follows: ETGVTQSPTHLIKTRGQQVTLRCSSQSGHNTVSWYQQALGQGPQFIFQYYREEENGRGNFPPRFSGLQFPNYSSELNVNALELDDSALYLCASSVQGGDEKLFFGSGTQLSVL.

This clone was detected only a few times. The V call is TRBV6-1, the J call TRBJ2-5, with 10 bases matching TRBD2. The V segment lost 3 bases and the J segment 10 bases; nucleotides outside the gene matches: 8. This CDR3 spans 14 amino acids. The germline gives CDR1 MNHNS, CDR2 SASEGT. The CDR3 reads CASSEASGGWSQYF. Here the CDR3 DNA reads TGTGCCAGCAGTGAGGCTAGCGGGGGATGGAGCCAGTACTTC.

The V and J genes are TRBV19 and TRBJ2-5; D remains unclear. The V end lost 4 bases, the J end lost 3 bases, and 15 bases lay between the germline ends. Per germline, CDR1 LNHDA and CDR2 SQIVND (reference sequence). The CDR3 extends over 15 amino acids. In nucleotides, the CDR3 is TGTGCCAGTAGTACAGCTCCGGCAGGAGAAGAGACCCAGTACTTC. Amino acids: CASSTAPAGEETQYF. Variable domain in full (rest from reference TRBV19 and TRBJ2-5): DGGITQSPKYLFRKEGQNVTLSCEQNLNHDAMYWYRQDPGQGLRLIYYSQIVNDFQKGDIAEGYSVSREKKESFPLTVTSAQKNPTAFYLCASSTAPAGEETQYFGPGTRLLVL.

The chain is built from TRBV12-3 or TRBV12-4 and TRBJ1-3; D uncertain. The CDR3 is 13 residues long. V lost 4 bases, J lost 4 bases, and 8 bases lay in between. The CDR3, as DNA: TGTGCCAGCAGTTCCCGTGGGGGAAACACCATATATTTT. Encoded protein: CASSSRGGNTIYF.

This clone was detected only a few times. This chain uses TRBV19 with TRBJ1-2, with TRBD1 matching 9 bases. Losses at the gene ends were 6 bases for V and 2 bases for J; bases not matched to a gene: 7. CDR1 and CDR2 from the germline V gene are LNHDA and SQIVND (reference sequence). This CDR3 comprises 15 residues. Here the CDR3 DNA reads TGTGCCAGTAGGTCTGAACAGGGGGCAAACTATGGCTACACCTTC. This codes for CASRSEQGANYGYTF.

CDR3: CASSFAFADTQYF. The DNA of the CDR3 is TGCGCCAGCAGCTTTGCCTTCGCAGATACGCAGTATTTT. This chain links TRBV5-1 with TRBJ2-3; D is unresolved. The V end was cut by 2 bases, the J end by 4 bases, with 8 bases between. CDR1 is SGHRS, CDR2 YFSETQ, per germline. The CDR3 consists of 13 residues.

The chain combines TRBV11-3 with TRBJ1-2; 8 bases are a match to TRBD1. Germline-derived CDR1 and CDR2 are SGHNT and YENEEA. The CDR3 sequence is 16 residues long. The ends lost 5 bases at V and 2 bases at J; junction bases unmatched: 10. CDR3 sequence (DNA): TGTGCCAGCAGCCCACTCCCGGGACAGGAAAACTATGGCTACACCTTC. The encoded protein is CASSPLPGQENYGYTF.

The V call is TRBV6-5, the J call TRBJ2-7; D gene uncertain. Looked up from germline, CDR1 is MNHEY and CDR2 is SVGAGI. Between the trimmed V and J ends, which lost 0 bases and 2 bases, there was a span of 14 bases. The CDR3 totals 16 residues. CDR3 nucleotide sequence: TGTGCCAGCAGTTACTCGGGGTCCGACCGTACCTACGAGCAGTACTTC. Protein: CASSYSGSDRTYEQYF.